There are a few counts of the clone carrying this T cell receptor (beta chain). The antigen remains undetermined. This specimen belongs to a study of vaccination and CD4 T cells after COVID-19. In the study overall: Diagnosis preceded the drawing of post-COVID samples by a median approximately 96 days (range 35 to 161). Stimulation of the cells used overlapping spike peptide pools from SARS-CoV-2 and from the common cold coronaviruses HCoV-NL63, HCoV-OC43 and HCoV-229E.

With the Oncomine TCR Beta short-read assay, DNA from cultured CD4+ T cells was sequenced. TCRdb re-called the PCR reads with MiXCR, one entry per CDR3 protein. The data contain some 17,000 distinct CDR3 sequences, under 65% of them singletons. As for time point: late sampling 161 to 241 days after vaccination in a few convalescent patients. Indicated treatment: roughly 10-day PBMC culture with coronavirus spike peptide pools or control peptides (ViraFEST assay). Spanning March to December 2020, the positive PCR dates came before US Alpha, Beta and Delta variants. Half-medium changes with fresh IL-2 medium occurred on days 3 and 7. The sample consisted of CD4+ T cells from blood, cultured in vitro, taken about 7 months after SARS-CoV-2 vaccination. The sequence was collected from a human donor who had recovered from COVID-19.

For the CDR3, the DNA is TGTGCCAGCAGCTTAACGGGGCAGAATGAGCAGTTCTTC. This codes for CASSLTGQNEQFF. The chain combines TRBV7-6 with TRBJ2-1, with D perhaps assigned TRBD1 or TRBD2 (5 bases each). Germline CDR1 is SGHVS and CDR2 is FNYEAQ. Trimming cost V 2 bases and J 7 bases, with 9 bases left between them. This CDR3 has 13 residues.